What follows is one T cell receptor beta chain and its context. The data were obtained in a study of blood T cell repertoires in COVID-19. Sequenced by immunoSEQ multiplex PCR; TCRdb stores in-frame clones only, minus some. The sample comprises around 130,000 clones, around 84% of which are singletons, and about 18% rests with the top ten. The CDR3 contains 19 residues. CDR1 is LGHNA and CDR2 is YSLEER in the germline V gene. V gave up 2 bases and J gave up 0 bases, with 17 bases separating them. The chain combines TRBV4-3 with TRBJ2-6, with D maybe TRBD1 (6 bases). This receptor was obtained from a woman of 80 years or more with acute or convalescent COVID-19. What was sequenced was peripheral blood. The DNA of the CDR3 is TGCGCCAGCAGCCAAACCCCGACAGGACTGAGCTCTGGGGCCAACGTCCTGACTTTC. Residues: CASSQTPTGLSSGANVLTF.